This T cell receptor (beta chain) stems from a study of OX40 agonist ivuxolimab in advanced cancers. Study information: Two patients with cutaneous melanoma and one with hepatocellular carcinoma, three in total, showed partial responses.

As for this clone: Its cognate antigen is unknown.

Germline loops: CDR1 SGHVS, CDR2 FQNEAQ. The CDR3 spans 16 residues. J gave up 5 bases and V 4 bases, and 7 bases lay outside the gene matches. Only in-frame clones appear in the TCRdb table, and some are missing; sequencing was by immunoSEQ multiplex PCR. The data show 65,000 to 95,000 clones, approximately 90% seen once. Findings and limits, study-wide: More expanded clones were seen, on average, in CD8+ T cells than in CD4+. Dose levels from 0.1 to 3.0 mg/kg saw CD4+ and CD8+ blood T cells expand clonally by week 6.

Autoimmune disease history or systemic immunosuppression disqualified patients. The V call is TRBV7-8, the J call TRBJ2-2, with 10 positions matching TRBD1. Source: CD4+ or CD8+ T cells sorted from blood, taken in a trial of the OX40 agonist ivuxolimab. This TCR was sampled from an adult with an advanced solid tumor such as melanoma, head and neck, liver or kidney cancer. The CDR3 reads CASSSRQGAETGELFF. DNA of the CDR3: TGTGCCAGCAGCTCCCGACAGGGGGCAGAGACCGGGGAGCTGTTTTTT.